The 11 T cell receptor beta chains below come from one sample, sequenced in a study of CD8+ T cells in alopecia areata. Following RNA extraction, reverse transcription yielded cDNA that acted as the sequencing template. Here immunoSEQ multiplex PCR was the method, and the copy in TCRdb shows in-frame clones only, minus some. The sample shows over 250,000 clones, none of them appearing just once. Markers used for sorting pooled cutaneous lymph node cells were CD4, CD8alpha, NKG2D, NKG2ACE and others. Sample: CD4+ T cells sorted from a lymph node. These receptors were collected from a C3H/HeJ mouse with alopecia areata. The mice in this strain carry MHC haplotype H2-k.

This clone was counted between two and nine times. Mouse gene names and germline throughout. The read gets to within 4 residues of the CDR3 end, and the germline J gene fills in the rest. The V and J genes are TRBV13-1 and TRBJ1-1, with TRBD1 matching over 10 bases. Germline CDR1 is NSHNY and CDR2 is SYGAGN. Losses at the gene ends were 1 base for V and 1 base for J; bases not matched to a gene: 1. This CDR3 has 15 amino acids. The covered CDR3 bases are TGTGCCAGCAGTGATAGGACAGGGGGAAACACA. This encodes CASSDRTGGNT. The whole CDR3 reads CASSDRTGGNTEVFF.

A note on this clone: The genes and germline here are from mouse. Read sequence stops 4 residues before the CDR3 end, and the germline J gene provides the missing end. This rearrangement joins TRBV31 to TRBJ2-4; 7 nucleotides match TRBD2. Germline V gene sequence: CDR1 GKSSPN, CDR2 SITVG. V dropped 1 base and J dropped 0; count of bases not matched to a gene: 1. CDR3 size: 14 residues. The sequenced part of the CDR3 DNA is TGTGCCTGGAGTCAGACTGGGAGTCAAAAC. Translating it yields CAWSQTGSQN. The complete CDR3 protein is CAWSQTGSQNTLYF.

This clone was seen only a few times. Gene names and germline match the mouse. Read sequence stops 4 residues before the CDR3 end, and the germline J gene provides the missing end. V gene TRBV5 combines with J gene TRBJ1-1; 8 bases fit TRBD1. The germline CDR1 and CDR2 sequences are LGHNA and YNLKQL (reference sequence). CDR3 size: 14 residues. CDR3 DNA (partial): TGTGCCAGCAGCCAAGGGACAGGGACCCCA. It is translated as CASSQGTGTP. The whole CDR3 region reads CASSQGTGTPEVFF.

Concerning this clone: Gene names denote mouse genes. The read terminates 4 residues before the CDR3 end, so the remaining end is supplied by the germline J gene. This sequence joins TRBV1 and TRBJ2-2, with a weak D call TRBD1 (5 bases). This CDR3 has 13 residues. Trimming stripped 0 bases from V and 6 bases from J, with 5 bases between. The germline CDR1 and CDR2 sequences are NSQYPW and LRSPGD (reference sequence). CDR3 DNA, as far as it was read: TGCACCTGCAGTGCAGAAGGGGCCGGG. This gives the protein CTCSAEGAG. From start to end, the CDR3 is CTCSAEGAGQLYF.

This clone occurred a few times. Gene labels here are mouse ones. From the germline J gene comes the end of the CDR3, since the read stops 3 residues before it. V gene TRBV19 combines with J gene TRBJ1-6; TRBD1 agrees at 9 bases. TRBJ1-6 is an open reading frame, and its role is uncertain. Germline loops: CDR1 FNHDT, CDR2 SITEND (reference sequence). Trimming removed 6 bases from V and 2 bases from J; junction bases left unmatched: 6. The CDR3 spans 16 residues. The CDR3 reads CASTAGTGTYNSPLYF. The CDR3 DNA, read in part, is TGTGCCAGCACCGCCGGGACAGGGACCTATAATTCGCCC.

This clone was recorded a few times. Genes here carry mouse names. The CDR3 extends 4 residues past the end of the read, so its final part is completed from the germline J gene. V usage is TRBV19 and J usage is TRBJ2-4; 12 bases match TRBD2. The germline gives CDR1 FNHDT, CDR2 SITEND (reference sequence). The CDR3 has 14 amino acids. CDR3 DNA, as far as it was read: TGTGCCAGCAGTAGGGACTGGGGGGAGAAC. Amino acid sequence: CASSRDWGEN. The whole CDR3 is CASSRDWGENTLYF.

This clone was counted a few times. Genes and germline come from the mouse. CDR3 bases read: TGTGCCAGCAGTGATGATCACAGGGCAAACTCC. Protein: CASSDDHRANS. The whole CDR3 is CASSDDHRANSDYTF. The chain carries TRBV13-1 and TRBJ1-2; a possible D gene is TRBD1 (6 bases). The read terminates 4 residues before the CDR3 end, so the remaining end is supplied by the germline J gene. The CDR3 has 15 residues. With 0 bases removed from V and 0 bases from J, the gap between germline ends came to 9 bases. Germline CDR1 reads NSHNY; CDR2 reads SYGAGN.

Notes on this clone: Any gene name here is a mouse gene name. The CDR3 is cut off 4 residues early in the read; its end comes from the germline J gene. The chain combines TRBV5 with TRBJ2-2; 11 nucleotides line up with TRBD2. The CDR3 spans 17 residues. V lost 0 bases and J lost 4; bases outside the gene matches: 4. CDR1 is LGHNA, CDR2 YNLKQL, per germline (reference sequence). The CDR3 here is CASSQEYWGGTTGQLYF. Incomplete CDR3 DNA: TGTGCCAGCAGCCAAGAATACTGGGGGGGCACCACCGGG.

There are a few counts of this clone. The genes are named according to mouse. The read ends 4 residues shy of where the CDR3 ends; the end is completed using the germline J gene. The sample carries other DNA sequences with the same CDR3. V and J are TRBV13-1 and TRBJ2-4, with 7 bases matching TRBD2. The CDR3 length is 16 residues. V shed 0 bases and J 0 bases; nucleotides not matched to a gene: 4. Germline CDR1 is NSHNY and CDR2 is SYGAGN. This CDR3 reads CASSDAGGSSQNTLYF. The CDR3 DNA, read in part, is TGTGCCAGCAGTGATGCGGGGGGGTCTAGTCAAAAC.

Concerning this clone: The listed genes are named as in mouse. The CDR3 loop is CASGTGGRNYAEQFF. The sequenced part of the CDR3 DNA is TGTGCCAGCGGGACAGGGGGGAGAAACTATGCT. The chain has TRBV13-2 and TRBJ2-1; 9 bases map to TRBD1. From the germline J gene comes the end of the CDR3, since the read stops 4 residues before it. V shed 5 bases, J shed 1 base, and the junction held 4 bases outside the gene matches. CDR1 NNHNN and CDR2 SYGAGS come from the germline V gene (reference sequence). The CDR3 has 15 amino acids.

This clone appeared a few times. All gene names here are mouse names. The read falls 4 residues short of the CDR3 end, and the missing part is taken from the germline J gene. The chain links TRBV13-1 to TRBJ2-1; no clear D. CDR3 length: 11 residues. Between the trimmed V and J ends, which lost 5 bases and 3 bases, there was a span of 3 bases. In germline, CDR1 is NSHNY, CDR2 SYGAGN. CDR3 DNA (partial): TGTGCCAGCAGAGGCTATGCT. This translates into CASRGYA. The entire CDR3 protein reads CASRGYAEQFF.